This T cell receptor (beta chain) was observed in a study of graft-versus-host responses after intestinal transplantation (dated by TCRdb to 2020 to 2023). Study-wide context: Recipients received multivisceral, liver-intestinal, or isolated intestinal transplants. Every recipient was given anti-thymocyte globulin induction, then maintenance tacrolimus and steroids for about three years. Bulk TCR-beta CDR3 sequencing was used to track graft-versus-host and host-versus-graft alloreactive T cell clones in the graft, circulation and bone marrow after intestinal transplantation. Alloreactive clones were identified by sequencing pre-transplant mixed lymphocyte reaction products and comparing them with unstimulated pre-transplant donor and recipient T cells. A cohort of approximately 24 intestinal transplant recipients, including one retransplant, was enrolled, and a few patients lacking pretransplant specimens were excluded. A peak of at least 4% donor T cells among recipient peripheral blood mononuclear cells was the definition used for donor T cell macrochimerism. Samples from three later patients were sequenced in-house on an Illumina MiSeq with MiXCR processing rather than by the commercial service.

On this clone: Its binding antigen is unknown. Base qualities are missing; no much larger clone stands one base away.

The investigation overall reported the following: GvH clones were detected in recipient bone marrow, and some of these GvH clones were observed earlier in ileal mucosa or blood, consistent with an intestinal mucosal origin. In patients with donor T cell macrochimerism, the allografts had high GvH to HvG T cell clonal ratios. The conclusions were limited by the relatively low number and heterogeneity of the intestinal transplant patients. Peak levels of circulating GvH clones were associated with declines in HvG clones early after transplant.

Libraries were prepared through the immunoSEQ multiplex PCR assay. In most patients, genomic DNA was isolated using the Qiagen DNeasy Blood and Tissue Kit and sent frozen to Adaptive Biotechnologies for TCR sequencing. High-throughput TCR-beta CDR3 sequencing of genomic DNA from most patients was performed by Adaptive Biotechnologies. The paper's processing steps were these. TCR sequencing data were retrieved from Adaptive's ImmunoSEQ software for 15 to 20 patients, whereas a few other patients were processed with MiXCR and VDJtools. To correct CD4 versus CD8 sorting errors, sequences present in both subsets at a frequency ratio below 5:1 were removed. CDR3 nucleotide sequences shared between donor and recipient were removed because the origin of such sequences could not be assigned. At least 2-fold expansion over unstimulated cells and a minimum CFSE-low frequency of 0.002% (template counts) or 0.001% (read counts) were required for clones to be classified as alloreactive. Clones detected in sequenced pre-transplant spleen, lymph node, or MLR CFSE-low populations of the donor or recipient were defined as mappable. Cumulative frequency of alloreactive clones was calculated as a percentage of all sequences weighted by copy number. The immuneACCESS repertoire file appears here via TCRdb, limited to in-frame rearrangements. These files lack a portion of the clones; in checked studies, under half of the deficit traces to unresolved V genes, and the cause of the others is not known. V, J and clone size are those of that table, while D and trimming were read from the DNA. For this sample the table gives fewer than 120,000 clones, of which 93% were detected only once. The top ten clonotypes cover around 0.49% of the sample.

Per the publication, the time point label means: cells obtained before transplantation from donor or recipient. CD3+CD4+ and CD3+CD8+ populations were FACS-sorted from unstimulated pre-transplant donor and recipient cells taken from spleen or lymph nodes. The clonotype originates from a human donor who received an intestinal transplant. The sequencing here drew on unstimulated CD8+ T cells sorted from spleen or lymph node cells, taken before intestinal transplant.

In nucleotides, the sequence is TGTGCCAGCACCTCCGGGACTACTCTCTACGAGCAGTACTTC. It is translated as CASTSGTTLYEQYF. The chain is assembled from TRBV27 and TRBJ2-7; 7 central nucleotides agree with TRBD2. Ends trimmed: V by 7 bases, J by 3 bases; bases unmatched to a gene: 9. There are 14 amino acids in the CDR3, from cysteine to phenylalanine inclusive. Just the 42-base CDR3 DNA is kept, in frame starting at base 1. The germline V gene (reference sequence) provides CDR1 MNHEY and CDR2 SMNVEV.